This is a list of T cell receptor beta chains from one sample in a study of blood T cell repertoires in COVID-19. The method was immunoSEQ multiplex PCR; TCRdb's version includes in-frame clones alone and lacks a portion of them. The repertoire consists of under 200,000 clones, with about 88% occurring once and the leading ten covering roughly 0.58%. Input material: peripheral blood. Receptors were obtained from a man between 60 and 75 years old with COVID-19, enrolled during active disease. Each CDR3 is given with its conserved first and last residue. D genes are given only for firm matches. Clone sizes are given selectively: once, few, many, or a class where the clone is expanded.

NA	TRBV7-6	TRBJ1-5	TRBD1	CASSPEQGGNQPQHF	TGTGCCAGCAGCCCCGAACAGGGGGGCAATCAGCCCCAGCATTTT
NA	TRBV6-4	TRBJ1-2	TRBD1	CASSEGSTGTGSYGYTF	TGTGCCAGCAGTGAGGGTAGTACCGGGACAGGGTCCTATGGCTACACCTTC
NA	TRBV24-1	TRBJ1-2	TRBD1	CATSDAGQGYGYTF	TGTGCCACCAGTGATGCGGGACAGGGCTATGGCTACACCTTC
NA	TRBV27	TRBJ1-5	NA	CASSPQGAYSNQPQHF	TGTGCCAGCAGTCCCCAAGGGGCTTATAGCAATCAGCCCCAGCATTTT
NA	TRBV12-3/TRBV12-4	TRBJ1-3	NA	CASSLGNTIYF	TGTGCCAGCAGCCTCGGAAACACCATATATTTT
NA	TRBV10-3	TRBJ2-1	NA	CAISNLLGQAQFF	TGTGCCATCAGCAACCTCCTAGGACAAGCCCAGTTCTTC
NA	TRBV18	TRBJ1-3	NA	CASSPLTLDRTINTIYF	TGTGCCAGCTCACCCCTAACCCTAGACAGGACGATCAACACCATATATTTT
few	TRBV3-1/TRBV3-2	TRBJ1-6	NA	CASSQVGGSSPLHF	TGTGCCAGCAGCCAAGTGGGGGGGTCCTCACCCCTCCACTTT
NA	TRBV3-1/TRBV3-2	TRBJ1-1	NA	CASSPAGTPNTEAFF	TGTGCCAGCAGCCCCGCCGGGACACCGAACACTGAAGCTTTCTTT
NA	TRBV6-2/TRBV6-3	TRBJ2-7	TRBD2	CASSEWTSGSYEQYF	TGTGCCAGCAGTGAGTGGACTAGCGGCTCCTACGAGCAGTACTTC
once	TRBV6-5	TRBJ2-3	TRBD2	CASSTSGGVTDTQYF	TGTGCCAGCAGTACAAGCGGGGGGGTCACAGATACGCAGTATTTT
NA	TRBV18	TRBJ1-4	NA	CASSRGVEEKLFF	TGTGCCAGCTCACGCGGGGTGGAGGAAAAACTGTTTTTT
NA	TRBV5-4	TRBJ2-5	NA	CASSLGQIQETQYF	TGTGCCAGCAGCTTGGGGCAGATCCAAGAGACCCAGTACTTC
NA	TRBV24-1	TRBJ2-3	TRBD2	CATSVAGEGTDTQYF	TGTGCCACCAGTGTAGCGGGAGAGGGGACAGATACGCAGTATTTT
NA	TRBV5-1	TRBJ2-3	TRBD2	CASRTSGGPRDTQYF	TGCGCCAGTCGGACTAGCGGGGGTCCCAGGGATACGCAGTATTTT
NA	TRBV5-1	TRBJ1-2	NA	CASSLGQGPYGYTF	TGCGCCAGCAGCTTGGGGCAGGGGCCCTATGGCTACACCTTC
NA	TRBV30	TRBJ2-5	TRBD2	CAWSVGGSDGTQYF	TGTGCCTGGAGTGTCGGCGGGAGTGACGGGACCCAGTACTTC
NA	TRBV6-5	TRBJ2-7	NA	CASSSTDAVREQYF	TGTGCCAGCAGTTCTACCGATGCCGTACGCGAGCAGTACTTC
few	TRBV7-8	TRBJ2-4	TRBD1	CASSLKPGQSNIQYF	TGTGCCAGCAGCTTAAAACCGGGACAGTCAAACATTCAGTACTTC
NA	TRBV5-1	TRBJ1-1	NA	CASSLGGGVTEAFF	TGCGCCAGCAGCTTGGGTGGCGGGGTAACTGAAGCTTTCTTT
NA	TRBV19	TRBJ2-5	TRBD2	CASRELAQETQYF	TGTGCCAGTAGGGAACTAGCGCAAGAGACCCAGTACTTC
NA	TRBV5-4	TRBJ1-2	NA	CASSEQVAYGYTF	TGTGCCAGCAGCGAACAGGTTGCCTATGGCTACACCTTC
NA	TRBV5-1	TRBJ2-1	TRBD2	CASSESIGTSGRNEQFF	TGCGCCAGCAGCGAGTCGATTGGGACTAGCGGGAGGAATGAGCAGTTCTTC
few	TRBV19	TRBJ1-5	NA	CASSILGQVSNQPQHF	TGTGCCAGTAGTATATTGGGCCAGGTTAGCAATCAGCCCCAGCATTTT